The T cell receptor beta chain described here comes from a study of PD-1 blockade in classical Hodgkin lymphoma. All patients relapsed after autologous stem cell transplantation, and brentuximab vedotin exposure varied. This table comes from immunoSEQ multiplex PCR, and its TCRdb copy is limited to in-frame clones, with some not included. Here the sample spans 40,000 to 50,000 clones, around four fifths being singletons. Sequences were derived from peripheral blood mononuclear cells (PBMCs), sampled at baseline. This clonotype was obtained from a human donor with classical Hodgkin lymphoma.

The CDR3 protein is CANFGGNGYTF. In DNA form, the CDR3 reads TGTGCCAATTTTGGGGGCAATGGCTACACCTTC. The chain joins TRBV2 to TRBJ1-2, with D perhaps TRBD1 (6 bases). With 10 bases removed from V and 6 bases from J, the gap between germline ends came to 12 bases. The CDR3 consists of 11 residues. Germline assignment: CDR1 SNHLY and CDR2 FYNNEI.